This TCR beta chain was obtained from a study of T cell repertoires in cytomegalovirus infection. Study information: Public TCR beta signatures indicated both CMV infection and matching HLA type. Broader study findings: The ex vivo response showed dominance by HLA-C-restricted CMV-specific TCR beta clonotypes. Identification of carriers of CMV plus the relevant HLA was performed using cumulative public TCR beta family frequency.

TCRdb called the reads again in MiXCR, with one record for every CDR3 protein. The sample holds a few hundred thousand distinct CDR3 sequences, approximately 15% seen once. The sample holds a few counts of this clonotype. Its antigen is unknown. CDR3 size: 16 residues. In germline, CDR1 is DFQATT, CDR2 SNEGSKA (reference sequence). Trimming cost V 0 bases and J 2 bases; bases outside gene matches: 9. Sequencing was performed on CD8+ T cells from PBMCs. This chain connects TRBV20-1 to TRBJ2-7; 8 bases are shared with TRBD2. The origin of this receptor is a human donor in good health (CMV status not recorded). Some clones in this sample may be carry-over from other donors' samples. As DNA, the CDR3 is TGCAGTGCTAGAGAGCAAGCGGGACTAGTCCCCTACGAGCAGTACTTC. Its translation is CSAREQAGLVPYEQYF.